The 27 T cell receptor beta chains listed next were all sequenced from one sample in a study of blood T cell repertoires in COVID-19. Repertoires were generated with immunoSEQ multiplex PCR, while TCRdb's copy carries only in-frame clones and drops some. The sample carries nearly 15,000 clones, 88% recorded once. Sequenced sample: peripheral blood. The receptors were gathered from a human donor in a cohort sampled during active COVID-19.

J is TRBJ1-5 and V is TRBV28; 8 bases fit TRBD1. This CDR3 comprises 14 residues. V was clipped by 2 bases and J by 8 bases; unmatched bases: 5. Germline V CDR1 and CDR2: MDHEN, SYDVKM. The CDR3 region has the DNA TGTGCCAGCAGTTTAAGGACAGGGCCCAAGCCCCAGCATTTT. This gives the protein CASSLRTGPKPQHF.

This chain joins TRBV27 and TRBJ2-1, with 11 nucleotides matching TRBD2. The CDR3 loop spans 15 amino acids. The trim removed 2 bases at V and 7 bases at J, leaving 4 bases unmatched. Per germline, CDR1 MNHEY and CDR2 SMNVEV (reference sequence). The CDR3 nucleotides are TGTGCCAGCAGTTTAACTAGCGGGAGTATGAATGAGCAGTTCTTC. Protein sequence: CASSLTSGSMNEQFF.

V usage is TRBV20-1 and J usage is TRBJ1-1; a possible D gene is TRBD1 (5 bases). Germline V gives CDR1 DFQATT, CDR2 SNEGSKA (reference sequence). There are 11 residues in the CDR3. The germline V and J ends were trimmed by 3 bases and 4 bases, with 6 bases remaining between them. CDR3 loop: CSARGGTEAFF. CDR3 coding DNA: TGCAGTGCTAGGGGGGGCACTGAAGCTTTCTTT.

V and J are TRBV11-2 and TRBJ2-1; the D gene is possibly TRBD1 (6 bases). Germline V lookup: CDR1 SGHAT, CDR2 FQNNGV. CDR3 size: 15 residues. V dropped 4 bases and J dropped 1 base, with 11 bases sitting between them. CDR3: CASSSHRVSYNEQFF. The CDR3, as DNA: TGTGCCAGCAGCTCTCACAGGGTTTCCTACAATGAGCAGTTCTTC.

The chain combines TRBV4-1 with TRBJ2-1; 8 nucleotides agree with TRBD2. CDR1 MGHRA and CDR2 YSYEKL come from the germline V gene. V dropped 3 bases and J dropped 8; count of bases not matched to a gene: 3. This CDR3 is 13 amino acids long. Here the CDR3 DNA reads TGCGCCAGCAGCCACCCGGGACTAGATGAGCAGTTCTTC. Its translation is CASSHPGLDEQFF.

This clone was counted once. One junction end disagrees with the germline gene, perhaps due to a read error. This chain joins TRBV5-1 and TRBJ2-1, with TRBD1 matching over 9 bases. The CDR3 sequence is 11 residues long. Germline V gene data show CDR1 as SGHRS and CDR2 as YFSETQ. The CDR3 bases are TGCGCCAGCAGCTTACAGGGGGCAGGGGTCTTC. Its translation: CASSLQGAGVF.

The V call is TRBV19, the J call TRBJ1-1; D might be TRBD1 (5 bases). Trimming cost V 4 bases and J 1 base, with 13 bases left between them. From germline, CDR1 is LNHDA and CDR2 SQIVND (reference sequence). This CDR3 spans 15 amino acids. The CDR3 sequence: CASSRAPQGNTEAFF. The CDR3, as DNA: TGTGCCAGTAGTAGGGCCCCGCAGGGGAACACTGAAGCTTTCTTT.

The J gene is TRBJ2-3, the V gene TRBV7-3; 14 positions match TRBD2. The CDR3 loop spans 15 amino acids. The V gene's germline CDR1 is SGHTA and CDR2 FQGTGA. Trimming at V came to 6 bases and at J to 6 bases, leaving 5 bases not matched to a gene. In nucleotides, the CDR3 is TGTGCCAGCAGAGGGACTAGCGGGAGTGGGGATACGCAGTATTTT. Amino acids: CASRGTSGSGDTQYF.

The rearrangement uses TRBV18 and TRBJ2-7, with 7 nucleotides matching TRBD1. The CDR3 runs 15 residues. Trimming took 5 bases from V and 6 from J; bases not matched to a gene: 13. Germline CDR1 KGHSH, CDR2 LQKENI. The CDR3 protein is CASSASPGQNSEQYF. CDR3 in DNA: TGTGCCAGCTCAGCTAGCCCGGGACAGAACAGCGAGCAGTACTTC. Together with reference TRBV18 and TRBJ2-7, the CDR3 gives the full variable domain: NAGVMQNPRHLVRRRGQEARLRCSPMKGHSHVYWYRQLPEEGLKFMVYLQKENIIDESGMPKERFSAEFPKEGPSILRIQQVVRGDSAAYFCASSASPGQNSEQYFGPGTRLTVT.

In DNA, the CDR3 is TGTGCCAGCACATCTTTAGCGGGAGAAGTTTTAGAGACCCAGTACTTC. It encodes CASTSLAGEVLETQYF. V and J are TRBV7-9 and TRBJ2-5; 9 bases are a match to TRBD2. Germline V gene data show CDR1 as SEHNR and CDR2 as FQNEAQ (reference sequence). Germline trimming cut 7 bases from V and 4 bases from J; bases unmatched to any gene: 13. The CDR3 contains 16 residues.

In its sample, this clone was seen a few times. V and J are TRBV5-1 and TRBJ2-7; TRBD1 matches 11 bases. Germline trimming cut 4 bases from V and 2 bases from J; bases unmatched to any gene: 2. Germline values: CDR1 SGHRS, CDR2 YFSETQ. This CDR3 contains 14 residues. The CDR3 spells CASSRTGGPYEQYF. In nucleotides, the CDR3 is TGCGCCAGCAGCCGGACAGGGGGCCCCTACGAGCAGTACTTC.

The chain has TRBV28 and TRBJ2-7; 8 bases fit TRBD1. The CDR3 spans 16 residues. Germline V CDR1 and CDR2: MDHEN, SYDVKM. V gave up 4 bases and J gave up 2 bases; unmatched junction bases: 10. The CDR3 protein is CASSSRRQGTAYEQYF. The DNA of the CDR3 is TGTGCCAGCAGTTCGAGGCGACAGGGGACAGCCTACGAGCAGTACTTC. Looking up the rest from reference TRBV28 and TRBJ2-7 gives the full variable domain: DVKVTQSSRYLVKRTGEKVFLECVQDMDHENMFWYRQDPGLGLRLIYFSYDVKMKEKGDIPEGYSVSREKKERFSLILESASTNQTSMYLCASSSRRQGTAYEQYFGPGTRLTVT.

This sequence joins TRBV6-5 and TRBJ1-5; TRBD1 agrees at 9 bases. CDR3 length: 13 amino acids. CDR1 is MNHEY, CDR2 SVGAGI, per germline. Trimming removed 8 bases from V and 4 bases from J; junction bases left unmatched: 3. The CDR3 coding sequence is TGTGCCAGCTTCGGGACAGGGAATCAGCCCCAGCATTTT. Translated, it gives CASFGTGNQPQHF.

V and J are TRBV5-4 and TRBJ2-7; 10 bases agree with TRBD2. The V segment lost 5 bases and the J segment 2 bases; nucleotides outside the gene matches: 7. CDR3 length equals 15 residues. Germline V lookup: CDR1 SGHNT, CDR2 YYREEE (reference sequence). Here the CDR3 DNA reads TGTGCCAGCAGAAGAAGCGGGAGGGATCCCTACGAGCAGTACTTC. Protein product: CASRRSGRDPYEQYF.

The sample holds one count of this clone. The chain has TRBV5-4 and TRBJ2-5, with a weak D call TRBD1 (5 bases). This CDR3 is built from 14 residues. CDR1 is SGHNT and CDR2 is YYREEE in the germline V gene (reference sequence). Trimming cost V 0 bases and J 2 bases, with 8 bases left between them. The CDR3 loop is CASSLDRQQETQYF. Written as DNA, the CDR3 is TGTGCCAGCAGCTTGGACAGGCAACAAGAGACCCAGTACTTC.

J is TRBJ2-5 and V is TRBV4-1, with D possibly TRBD2 on 6 matching bases. CDR1 is MGHRA and CDR2 is YSYEKL in the germline V gene. Trimming shortened V by 3 bases and J by 1 base, and 15 bases separated the two germline ends. The CDR3 sequence is 16 residues long. This CDR3 reads CASSHVSQGGQETQYF. The CDR3 nucleotides are TGCGCCAGCAGCCATGTATCCCAGGGAGGCCAAGAGACCCAGTACTTC.

The CDR3 loop reads CASSGQGGTEAFF. The CDR3 DNA follows: TGCGCCAGCAGCGGACAGGGTGGGACTGAAGCTTTCTTT. This chain joins TRBV5-1 and TRBJ1-1; 8 nucleotides align to TRBD1. V trimming: 4 bases; J trimming: 5 bases; junction bases outside the gene matches: 4. Germline lookup yields CDR1 SGHRS and CDR2 YFSETQ. There are 13 residues in the CDR3.

The V gene is TRBV9, the J gene TRBJ2-3, with 9 nucleotides matching TRBD1. Trimming at V came to 2 bases and at J to 1 base, leaving 2 bases not matched to a gene. CDR3 length equals 15 residues. In germline, CDR1 is SGDLS, CDR2 YYNGEE. The CDR3 DNA sequence: TGTGCCAGCAGCGTGGGACAGGGTGGCACAGATACGCAGTATTTT. It encodes CASSVGQGGTDTQYF.

The chain recombines TRBV5-1 with TRBJ2-4; the D gene is possibly TRBD2 (5 bases). V lost 4 bases and J lost 7, with 9 bases in between. CDR1 and CDR2 from the germline V gene are SGHRS and YFSETQ. The CDR3 covers 12 residues. The CDR3 loop is CASSLERNIQYF. The DNA for the CDR3 is TGCGCCAGCAGCCTAGAGCGGAACATTCAGTACTTC.

The rearrangement links TRBV7-9 to TRBJ2-5, with D tentatively TRBD1 (6 bases). This CDR3 is built from 17 residues. Trimming pared 5 bases from V and 2 bases from J, leaving 21 bases between. Germline V gene lookup returns CDR1 SEHNR and CDR2 FQNEAQ (reference sequence). CDR3 sequence: CASSRFTGKGFQETQYF. CDR3 DNA sequence: TGTGCCAGCAGCCGGTTTACAGGGAAGGGGTTTCAAGAGACCCAGTACTTC.

The genes are TRBV10-3 and TRBJ2-7; 12 bases agree with TRBD1. This CDR3 spans 15 amino acids. J gave up 5 bases and V 7 bases, and 9 bases lay outside the gene matches. Germline CDR1 reads ENHRY; CDR2 reads SYGVKD. DNA for the CDR3: TGTGCCATCAACTCGGACGGGACAGGGGGCAACGAGCAGTACTTC. Protein product: CAINSDGTGGNEQYF.

The J gene is TRBJ1-4, the V gene TRBV3-1 (or the pseudogene TRBV3-2); 8 nucleotides align to TRBD1. The germline V gene encodes CDR1 LGHDT and CDR2 YNNKEL (reference sequence). CDR3 length: 15 residues. After removal of 2 bases from V and 8 bases from J, the junction contained 7 bases not matched to a gene. The CDR3 coding sequence is TGTGCCAGCAGCCAATCTCCAGGGGGCGAAGAAAAACTGTTTTTT. Its protein product is CASSQSPGGEEKLFF.

J is TRBJ1-3 and V is TRBV2; D is possibly TRBD1 (5 bases). This CDR3 has 14 residues. With 6 bases removed from V and 0 bases from J, the gap between germline ends came to 9 bases. Germline values: CDR1 SNHLY, CDR2 FYNNEI. The CDR3, as DNA: TGTGCCAGCAGAATTGACAGCTCTGGAAACACCATATATTTT. Protein sequence: CASRIDSSGNTIYF.

The chain carries TRBV4-1 and TRBJ1-1; a weak D match, TRBD1 (5 bases). In germline, CDR1 is MGHRA, CDR2 YSYEKL. CDR3 length equals 13 residues. Trimming pared 5 bases from V and 4 bases from J, leaving 11 bases between. The CDR3 region is CASSLTVGTEAFF. DNA for the CDR3: TGCGCCAGCAGCTTGACAGTAGGCACTGAAGCTTTCTTT.

The J gene is TRBJ2-7, the V gene TRBV27, with TRBD1 matching over 9 bases. V lost 9 bases to trimming and J lost 3 bases; unmatched junction nucleotides: 6. Germline lookup yields CDR1 MNHEY and CDR2 SMNVEV (reference sequence). The CDR3 has 13 amino acids. The CDR3 region has the DNA TGTGCCAGTCGTCTGACAGGGGGCTACGAGCAGTACTTC. It translates to CASRLTGGYEQYF.

The chain couples TRBV4-1 to TRBJ2-3, with 8 bases fitting TRBD2. The V and J ends lost 3 bases and 4 bases, in that order; junction bases with no gene match: 12. Germline-derived CDR1 and CDR2 are MGHRA and YSYEKL. This CDR3 is 17 amino acids long. CDR3 sequence: CASSHRASSGSADTQYF. The CDR3, as DNA: TGCGCCAGCAGCCATAGGGCCTCGAGCGGGAGTGCAGATACGCAGTATTTT.

The table lists this clone with a count of one. The chain carries TRBV5-1 and TRBJ1-4; 7 positions match TRBD1. Trimming took 1 base from V and 8 from J; bases not matched to a gene: 8. The length of the CDR3 is 15 residues. Germline V gene lookup returns CDR1 SGHRS and CDR2 YFSETQ. This chain's CDR3 is CASSLPTGNGEKLFF. As DNA, the CDR3 is TGCGCCAGCAGCTTGCCGACAGGGAATGGAGAAAAACTGTTTTTT. The whole variable domain, filled in from reference TRBV5-1 and TRBJ1-4, reads KAGVTQTPRYLIKTRGQQVTLSCSPISGHRSVSWYQQTPGQGLQFLFEYFSETQRNKGNFPGRFSGRQFSNSRSEMNVSTLELGDSALYLCASSLPTGNGEKLFFGSGTQLSVL.